The 26 T cell receptor beta chains presented below share a single source sample, sequenced in a study of shared clonotypes between healthy human individuals. Produced via immunoSEQ multiplex PCR; TCRdb's table is partial and in-frame only. The table shows roughly 2 million clones, with approximately 94% occurring only once. The sequenced sample was naive CD4+ T cells sorted from blood. Subset: CD45RA+ positively selected. These receptor sequences come from a young man in good health.

The chain joins TRBV6-4 to TRBJ1-5; D remains unclear. Deletions cut 3 bases from V and 3 bases from J, with 9 bases between. CDR1 is MRHNA and CDR2 is SNTAGT in the germline V gene. The CDR3 has 14 residues. The CDR3 DNA sequence: TGTGCCAGCAGTGATTTCTGGCCCAATCAGCCCCAGCATTTT. Translating it yields CASSDFWPNQPQHF.

The chain uses TRBV18 and TRBJ2-1, with 7 positions matching TRBD1. CDR3 length equals 14 residues. From germline, CDR1 is KGHSH and CDR2 LQKENI. Unmatched junction bases numbered 3, after V lost 2 bases and J lost 5 bases. The CDR3 loop reads CASSPNGQDNEQFF. Written as DNA, the CDR3 is TGTGCCAGCTCACCAAATGGACAGGACAATGAGCAGTTCTTC.

The gene calls are TRBV28 and TRBJ1-1, with a tentative D call TRBD1 (6 bases). This CDR3 has 11 residues. From germline, CDR1 is MDHEN and CDR2 SYDVKM. CDR3 region: CETGSNTEAFF. The CDR3 DNA sequence: TGTGAAACAGGGTCGAACACTGAAGCTTTCTTT.

The chain couples TRBV4-2 to TRBJ1-2; 8 bases line up with TRBD1. Trimming took 4 bases from V and 2 from J; bases not matched to a gene: 12. The CDR3 contains 17 residues. Germline assignment: CDR1 LGHNA and CDR2 YNFKEQ. CDR3 coding DNA: TGTGCCAGCAGCCCAGGACAGGGAATAAGCCCCAACTATGGCTACACCTTC. This encodes CASSPGQGISPNYGYTF.

The chain recombines TRBV13 with TRBJ2-5; D may be TRBD1 (6 bases). V gave up 3 bases and J gave up 5 bases, with 13 bases separating them. Germline CDR1 and CDR2: PRHDT and FYEKMQ (reference sequence). There are 14 residues in the CDR3. CDR3 loop: CASSLGAGQETQYF. In DNA, the CDR3 is TGTGCCAGCAGCTTGGGGGCGGGTCAGGAGACCCAGTACTTC.

V is TRBV5-1 and J is TRBJ2-1; D not certain. Germline V gives CDR1 SGHRS, CDR2 YFSETQ. This CDR3 has 13 amino acids. V was cut by 1 base and J by 4 bases, with 6 bases left in between. CDR3 loop: CASSLPGYNEQFF. The CDR3 DNA is TGCGCCAGCAGCTTGCCCGGTTACAATGAGCAGTTCTTC.

The chain links TRBV6-1 to TRBJ1-1; unclear D gene. V lost 3 bases, J lost 1 base, and 12 bases lay in between. The CDR3 contains 15 residues. Per germline, CDR1 MNHNS and CDR2 SASEGT. The CDR3 is CASSDAGWGNTEAFF. The CDR3 DNA is TGTGCCAGCAGTGACGCTGGGTGGGGGAACACTGAAGCTTTCTTT.

The CDR3 DNA reads as TGCGCCAGCAGCACCTCAAATGGGGCCCAAGAGACCCAGTACTTC. It encodes CASSTSNGAQETQYF. This chain uses TRBV5-1 with TRBJ2-5; perhaps TRBD1 as D (5 bases). Trimming left V 4 bases short and J 1 base short, with 14 bases between. The CDR3 length is 15 residues. In germline, CDR1 is SGHRS, CDR2 YFSETQ.

V usage is TRBV7-2 and J usage is TRBJ2-7, with D unclear. This CDR3 is 15 amino acids long. Deletions cut 1 base from V and 0 bases from J, with 10 bases between. Germline-derived CDR1 and CDR2 are SGHTA and FQGNSA. Here the CDR3 reads CASSLDLKRSYEQYF. CDR3 nucleotides: TGTGCCAGCAGCTTAGACTTAAAACGCTCCTACGAGCAGTACTTC. Full variable domain (missing parts from reference TRBV7-2 and TRBJ2-7): GAGVSQSPSNKVTEKGKDVELRCDPISGHTALYWYRQSLGQGLEFLIYFQGNSAPDKSGLPSDRFSAERTGGSVSTLTIQRTQQEDSAVYLCASSLDLKRSYEQYFGPGTRLTVT.

Here the CDR3 DNA reads TGCGCCAGCAGCTTAACCGGGACAGGGCGCGAGACCCAGTACTTC. Residues: CASSLTGTGRETQYF. V and J are TRBV5-1 and TRBJ2-5; 9 bases match TRBD1. The V and J ends lost 2 bases and 5 bases, in that order; junction bases with no gene match: 7. Germline V gene data show CDR1 as SGHRS and CDR2 as YFSETQ. The CDR3 loop spans 15 amino acids.

This clone was found once. As DNA, the CDR3 is TGTGCCAGCAGAATAACAGGGGGGAGCTATGGCTACACCTTC. Translating gives CASRITGGSYGYTF. The chain links TRBV6-1 to TRBJ1-2; 8 bases align to TRBD1. Germline V lookup: CDR1 MNHNS, CDR2 SASEGT. The trim removed 6 bases at V and 4 bases at J, leaving 7 bases unmatched. The CDR3 totals 14 residues.

The chain is built from TRBV6-1 and TRBJ1-5; D is undetermined. V lost 2 bases, J lost 9 bases, and 20 bases lay in between. CDR3 size: 16 residues. CDR1 is MNHNS, CDR2 SASEGT, per germline. The CDR3 DNA follows: TGTGCCAGCAGTGAAAGGGCCGGACCTGCGGTCCGGCCCCAGCATTTT. It encodes CASSERAGPAVRPQHF.

As regards this clone: The same CDR3 can be traced to other DNA sequences in this sample. This chain uses TRBV30 with TRBJ2-7; 8 nucleotides agree with TRBD2. The ends lost 5 bases at V and 4 bases at J; junction bases unmatched: 7. Germline CDR1 is GTSNPN and CDR2 is SVGIG (reference sequence). The CDR3 sequence is 13 residues long. The CDR3 region has the DNA TGTGCCTGGTCTGGCGGGGGGCCATACGAGCAGTACTTC. Translated: CAWSGGGPYEQYF.

CDR3: CASSLAGMHEQYF. The DNA for the CDR3 is TGTGCCAGCAGTTTAGCGGGGATGCACGAGCAGTACTTC. The rearrangement links TRBV2 to TRBJ2-5, with 8 nucleotides matching TRBD2. The end of the DNA fits TRBJ2-7 better, so the J call may be wrong. This CDR3 is 13 amino acids long. From germline, CDR1 is SNHLY and CDR2 FYNNEI.

The chain is built from TRBV18 and TRBJ2-3, with 9 bases fitting TRBD2. There are 15 residues in the CDR3. Germline V gives CDR1 KGHSH, CDR2 LQKENI. The junction had 4 bases not matched to a gene; V was cut back by 1 base and J by 5 bases. The CDR3 DNA sequence: TGTGCCAGCTCACCACGCGGGGGGGCCGAAGATACGCAGTATTTT. Translation gives CASSPRGGAEDTQYF. The full variable domain, rest sourced from reference TRBV18 and TRBJ2-3, is NAGVMQNPRHLVRRRGQEARLRCSPMKGHSHVYWYRQLPEEGLKFMVYLQKENIIDESGMPKERFSAEFPKEGPSILRIQQVVRGDSAAYFCASSPRGGAEDTQYFGPGTRLTVL.

The chain has TRBV2 and TRBJ2-3; D is unclear. Trimming removed 8 bases at V and 5 bases at J, with 8 bases between. The length of the CDR3 is 11 residues. Per the germline V gene, CDR1 is SNHLY and CDR2 is FYNNEI. CDR3 in amino acids: CASGMGDTQYF. The DNA for the CDR3 is TGTGCCAGCGGTATGGGAGATACGCAGTATTTT.

The gene calls are TRBV30 and TRBJ2-7, with D uncertain. The V gene's germline CDR1 is GTSNPN and CDR2 SVGIG (reference sequence). Trimming cost V 0 bases and J 0 bases, with 9 bases left between them. The CDR3 is made up of 14 amino acids. The CDR3 DNA follows: TGTGCCTGGAGTGTCGGGCAGACCTCCTACGAGCAGTACTTC. Its protein product is CAWSVGQTSYEQYF.

V is TRBV9 and J is TRBJ2-7; 8 nucleotides align to TRBD1. Germline V lookup: CDR1 SGDLS, CDR2 YYNGEE. The ends lost 4 bases at V and 3 bases at J; junction bases unmatched: 6. CDR3 length: 14 amino acids. CDR3 amino acids: CASSRGQGFYEQYF. CDR3 DNA: TGTGCCAGCAGCCGTGGACAGGGTTTCTACGAGCAGTACTTC.

This chain connects TRBV7-6 to TRBJ2-7; TRBD2 agrees at 10 bases. Germline CDR1 SGHVS, CDR2 FNYEAQ. This CDR3 has 13 residues. With V trimmed by 5 bases and J by 4 bases, 2 bases remained unmatched. The CDR3 reads CASSISGGYEQYF. The CDR3 nucleotides read TGTGCCAGCAGCATTAGCGGGGGGTACGAGCAGTACTTC.

A remark on this clone: The junction and the germline gene differ at one end; a read error may be behind it. The chain employs TRBV2 and TRBJ2-5, with D unclear. Germline V gene lookup returns CDR1 SNHLY and CDR2 FYNNEI. CDR3 length equals 11 residues. The CDR3 region has the DNA TGTGCCAGCAGGGTAACCTGGCGGTGCAACTTC. Translating gives CASRVTWRCNF.

The chain is built from TRBV10-3 and TRBJ2-5; 7 bases agree with TRBD1. The CDR3 is 16 amino acids. From germline, CDR1 is ENHRY and CDR2 SYGVKD. Trimming cost V 2 bases and J 2 bases; bases outside gene matches: 8. The CDR3 is CAISEPTGTVQETQYF. The CDR3, as DNA: TGTGCCATCAGTGAGCCTACCGGGACAGTACAAGAGACCCAGTACTTC.

This chain links TRBV20-1 with TRBJ2-5; tentatively, D is TRBD2 (5 bases). Germline V CDR1 and CDR2: DFQATT, SNEGSKA (reference sequence). Trimming removed 3 bases at V and 9 bases at J, with 8 bases between. The CDR3 length is 10 residues. The DNA for the CDR3 is TGCAGTGCTAGCGACGGGGCCCAGTACTTC. This sequence encodes CSASDGAQYF.

The CDR3 DNA sequence: TGTGCCAGCAGTCTCTTCAGTATCCAAGAGACCCAGTACTTC. Encoded protein: CASSLFSIQETQYF. This chain connects TRBV28 to TRBJ2-5; D call uncertain. Germline V gene data show CDR1 as MDHEN and CDR2 as SYDVKM. V was trimmed by 5 bases and J by 1 base, leaving 11 bases between them. The CDR3 loop spans 14 amino acids. Variable domain in full (rest from reference TRBV28 and TRBJ2-5): DVKVTQSSRYLVKRTGEKVFLECVQDMDHENMFWYRQDPGLGLRLIYFSYDVKMKEKGDIPEGYSVSREKKERFSLILESASTNQTSMYLCASSLFSIQETQYFGPGTRLLVL.

A word on this clone: In the same sample, other DNA sequences code for this CDR3. The chain has TRBV5-4 and TRBJ2-2; D perhaps matches TRBD1 (6 bases). Germline CDR1 and CDR2: SGHNT and YYREEE (reference sequence). The V end was cut by 1 base, the J end by 2 bases, with 9 bases between. The CDR3 is 15 amino acids. In nucleotides, the CDR3 is TGTGCCAGCAGCTTGAAGGGGACAAACACCGGGGAGCTGTTTTTT. This sequence encodes CASSLKGTNTGELFF. Filled out from reference TRBV5-4 and TRBJ2-2, the complete variable domain reads ETGVTQSPTHLIKTRGQQVTLRCSSQSGHNTVSWYQQALGQGPQFIFQYYREEENGRGNFPPRFSGLQFPNYSSELNVNALELDDSALYLCASSLKGTNTGELFFGEGSRLTVL.

V and J are TRBV19 and TRBJ1-1; D possibly corresponds to TRBD1 (5 bases). The CDR3 is made up of 17 amino acids. Germline CDR1 and CDR2: LNHDA and SQIVND (reference sequence). V gave up 7 bases and J gave up 0 bases, with 21 bases separating them. CDR3 residues: CASNSPRGNHMNTEAFF. The CDR3, as DNA: TGTGCCAGTAACTCGCCCCGGGGGAACCATATGAACACTGAAGCTTTCTTT. Combining the CDR3 with reference TRBV19 and TRBJ1-1 gives the whole variable domain DGGITQSPKYLFRKEGQNVTLSCEQNLNHDAMYWYRQDPGQGLRLIYYSQIVNDFQKGDIAEGYSVSREKKESFPLTVTSAQKNPTAFYLCASNSPRGNHMNTEAFFGQGTRLTVV.

The chain's CDR3 is CASNKQEPPYEQYF. The CDR3 nucleotides read TGTGCCAGCAATAAACAGGAACCCCCCTACGAGCAGTACTTC. The rearrangement links TRBV28 to TRBJ2-7, with a tentative D call TRBD1 (5 bases). Germline V gene sequence: CDR1 MDHEN, CDR2 SYDVKM. The V end lost 7 bases, the J end lost 2 bases, and 15 bases lay between the germline ends. The CDR3 runs 14 residues.